One sample yielded the 24 T cell receptor beta chains listed below, sequenced in a study of beta chain features in type 1 diabetes. Of the isolated RNA, all was reverse transcribed, and so the sequenced material was expressed TCRB transcripts. This table comes from immunoSEQ multiplex PCR, and its TCRdb copy is limited to in-frame clones, with some not included. Of about 360,000 clones in the sample, roughly 12% are singletons; the top ten hold around 0.015%. The specimen sequenced was naive CD4+ T cells from blood. All receptors come from a man aged 18 to 29 in good health.

This clone was seen a handful of times. J is TRBJ2-1 and V is TRBV7-2, with 11 bases lining up with TRBD2. V was pared by 4 bases and J by 3 bases, with 8 bases of the junction left unmatched. Per the germline V gene, CDR1 is SGHTA and CDR2 is FQGNSA. This CDR3 is 17 amino acids long. The DNA for the CDR3 is TGTGCCAGCAGCTCCCCTGCCGGGACTAGCGGCTACAATGAGCAGTTCTTC. This sequence encodes CASSSPAGTSGYNEQFF.

This clone has a handful of counts. The genes are TRBV28 and TRBJ2-3; tentatively, D is TRBD1 (5 bases). The CDR3 sequence is 13 residues long. V lost 3 bases, J lost 6 bases, and 10 bases lay in between. Germline-derived CDR1 and CDR2 are MDHEN and SYDVKM. Here the CDR3 reads CASSFQGADTQYF. The CDR3 DNA reads TGTGCCAGCAGTTTCCAAGGGGCGGATACGCAGTATTTT. Combining the CDR3 with reference TRBV28 and TRBJ2-3 gives the whole variable domain DVKVTQSSRYLVKRTGEKVFLECVQDMDHENMFWYRQDPGLGLRLIYFSYDVKMKEKGDIPEGYSVSREKKERFSLILESASTNQTSMYLCASSFQGADTQYFGPGTRLTVL.

This clone has more than one count but fewer than ten. The rearrangement links TRBV5-1 to TRBJ2-7; 7 positions match TRBD1. The J segment lost 2 bases and the V segment lost 4 bases, leaving 12 bases of the junction unmatched. CDR1 and CDR2 from the germline V gene are SGHRS and YFSETQ. The CDR3 extends over 16 amino acids. CDR3 coding DNA: TGCGCCAGCAGCAGAGGACAGGCATCATCTACCTACGAGCAGTACTTC. Encoded protein: CASSRGQASSTYEQYF.

This clone was seen only a few times. The chain has TRBV5-5 and TRBJ2-3; 7 bases line up with TRBD2. V dropped 4 bases and J dropped 2; count of bases not matched to a gene: 10. The length of the CDR3 is 16 residues. Looked up from germline, CDR1 is SGHKS and CDR2 is YYEKEE (reference sequence). CDR3 sequence (DNA): TGTGCCAGCAGCAACCGGGACTATCCTTCCACAGATACGCAGTATTTT. Amino acid sequence: CASSNRDYPSTDTQYF. The full variable domain, its missing parts supplied by reference TRBV5-5 and TRBJ2-3, is DAGVTQSPTHLIKTRGQQVTLRCSPISGHKSVSWYQQVLGQGPQFIFQYYEKEERGRGNFPDRFSARQFPNYSSELNVNALLLGDSALYLCASSNRDYPSTDTQYFGPGTRLTVL.

This clone was observed a handful of times. This sample includes further DNA sequences coding for the same CDR3. V and J are TRBV7-9 and TRBJ1-5; weak D call: TRBD1 (5 bases). The CDR3 is 14 residues long. Germline V gene sequence: CDR1 SEHNR, CDR2 FQNEAQ (reference sequence). Trimming took off 1 base at V and 2 bases at J, with 6 bases between the two ends. CDR3 region: CASSLGGRNQPQHF. DNA for the CDR3: TGTGCCAGCAGCTTAGGGGGCCGCAATCAGCCCCAGCATTTT.

This chain uses TRBV27 with TRBJ1-2; TRBD1 is a possible D gene (5 bases). The length of the CDR3 is 14 residues. The V and J ends lost 1 base and 2 bases respectively, with 8 bases between them. Germline assignment: CDR1 MNHEY and CDR2 SMNVEV (reference sequence). The CDR3 bases are TGTGCCAGCAGTTTATGGGGGGACAACTATGGCTACACCTTC. It is translated as CASSLWGDNYGYTF.

This clone was counted a few times. This chain joins TRBV7-2 and TRBJ2-3; the D gene is possibly TRBD2 (7 bases). V was cut by 5 bases and J by 2 bases, with 14 bases left in between. Germline V lookup: CDR1 SGHTA, CDR2 FQGNSA. CDR3 length: 15 amino acids. The CDR3, as DNA: TGTGCCAGCAGCCTTAGGGGGGGGGACACAGATACGCAGTATTTT. It yields the protein CASSLRGGDTDTQYF.

The gene calls are TRBV15 and TRBJ2-4; TRBD1 is a possible D gene (5 bases). From germline, CDR1 is LNHNV and CDR2 YYDKDF (reference sequence). This CDR3 has 15 residues. With 0 bases removed from V and 4 bases from J, the gap between germline ends came to 10 bases. In nucleotides, the CDR3 is TGTGCCACCAGCAGAGAACCCAGGGTTAAAAACATTCAGTACTTC. Encoded protein: CATSREPRVKNIQYF.

The CDR3 reads CASRRPGQTYEQYF. As DNA, the CDR3 is TGTGCCAGCAGAAGACCGGGACAGACCTACGAGCAGTACTTC. V and J are TRBV28 and TRBJ2-7; 7 positions match TRBD1. The CDR3 totals 14 residues. Trimming removed 6 bases from V and 2 bases from J; junction bases left unmatched: 7. Germline values: CDR1 MDHEN, CDR2 SYDVKM. The whole variable domain, remainder taken from reference TRBV28 and TRBJ2-7, is DVKVTQSSRYLVKRTGEKVFLECVQDMDHENMFWYRQDPGLGLRLIYFSYDVKMKEKGDIPEGYSVSREKKERFSLILESASTNQTSMYLCASRRPGQTYEQYFGPGTRLTVT.

This clone was seen a few times. The CDR3 coding sequence is TGTGCTAGTGGTTTGGAACAGGTGTCCCTAATCACCTTC. Encoded protein: CASGLEQVSLITF. The chain links TRBV12-5 to TRBJ1-2, with a weak D call TRBD1 (5 bases). Germline values: CDR1 LGHNT, CDR2 FRNRAP. V shed 1 base and J shed 13 bases, with 16 bases lying between them. The CDR3 contains 13 residues.

This rearrangement joins TRBV15 to TRBJ2-1, with TRBD2 identical over 12 bases. Trimming at V came to 6 bases and at J to 1 base, leaving 7 bases not matched to a gene. The CDR3 length is 17 residues. The V gene's germline CDR1 is LNHNV and CDR2 YYDKDF (reference sequence). The CDR3 coding sequence is TGTGCCACCAGATCAGGGCTAGCGGGAGGGTCCTACAATGAGCAGTTCTTC. It translates to CATRSGLAGGSYNEQFF.

The chain couples TRBV7-2 to TRBJ2-5; weak D call: TRBD2 (5 bases). Trimming cost V 0 bases and J 4 bases, with 9 bases left between them. The CDR3 is 14 residues long. Germline CDR1 is SGHTA and CDR2 is FQGNSA. The CDR3 sequence: CASSLAGAGETQYF. CDR3 DNA: TGTGCCAGCAGCTTAGCGGGAGCTGGAGAGACCCAGTACTTC. Complete variable domain (other parts from reference TRBV7-2 and TRBJ2-5): GAGVSQSPSNKVTEKGKDVELRCDPISGHTALYWYRQSLGQGLEFLIYFQGNSAPDKSGLPSDRFSAERTGGSVSTLTIQRTQQEDSAVYLCASSLAGAGETQYFGPGTRLLVL.

The rearrangement joins TRBV7-9 to TRBJ1-1; TRBD1 agrees at 7 bases. The CDR3 is 12 amino acids. V lost 5 bases to trimming and J lost 12 bases; unmatched junction nucleotides: 9. CDR1 is SEHNR, CDR2 FQNEAQ, per germline (reference sequence). The DNA for the CDR3 is TGTGCCAGCAGCGTGACACAGGGGCAAACTTTCTTT. Protein product: CASSVTQGQTFF. Using reference TRBV7-9 and TRBJ1-1 for the parts outside the CDR3, the full variable domain is DTGVSQNPRHKITKRGQNVTFRCDPISEHNRLYWYRQTLGQGPEFLTYFQNEAQLEKSRLLSDRFSAERPKGSFSTLEIQRTEQGDSAMYLCASSVTQGQTFFGQGTRLTVV.

The sample holds a few counts of this clone. The rearrangement links TRBV4-2 to TRBJ1-1; TRBD1 is a possible D gene (6 bases). The CDR3 extends over 14 amino acids. V was trimmed by 0 bases and J by 4 bases, leaving 9 bases between them. Germline V gene data show CDR1 as LGHNA and CDR2 as YNFKEQ. The chain's CDR3 is CASSQEQGTTEAFF. DNA of the CDR3: TGTGCCAGCAGCCAAGAACAGGGAACCACTGAAGCTTTCTTT.

This chain uses TRBV7-2 with TRBJ2-5, with D possibly being TRBD2 (5 bases). Germline V gene data show CDR1 as SGHTA and CDR2 as FQGNSA. The CDR3 has 14 amino acids. The ends were cut back, 1 base at V and 4 bases at J, with 10 bases in the middle. The CDR3 DNA follows: TGTGCCAGCAGCTTAGTTGGAGGAGGAGAGACCCAGTACTTC. Translation gives CASSLVGGGETQYF. The entire variable domain, with the rest obtained from reference TRBV7-2 and TRBJ2-5, is as follows: GAGVSQSPSNKVTEKGKDVELRCDPISGHTALYWYRQSLGQGLEFLIYFQGNSAPDKSGLPSDRFSAERTGGSVSTLTIQRTQQEDSAVYLCASSLVGGGETQYFGPGTRLLVL.

The V and J genes are TRBV28 and TRBJ1-2, with D unclear. CDR3 size: 12 residues. Deletions cut 6 bases from V and 4 bases from J, with 9 bases between. Germline-derived CDR1 and CDR2 are MDHEN and SYDVKM. CDR3 residues: CASSPDTYGYTF. DNA for the CDR3: TGTGCCAGCAGCCCTGACACCTATGGCTACACCTTC.

This clone has just a few counts. The CDR3 sequence is CASSSGGNTEAFF. CDR3 DNA: TGTGCCAGCAGCTCCGGGGGGAACACTGAAGCTTTCTTT. The V and J genes are TRBV7-2 and TRBJ1-1; TRBD1 might be the D (5 bases). The CDR3 totals 13 residues. Trimming took 4 bases from V and 1 from J, leaving 7 bases between them. Germline CDR1 SGHTA, CDR2 FQGNSA.

The genes are TRBV28 and TRBJ2-1, with 7 bases aligning to TRBD1. Germline CDR1 MDHEN, CDR2 SYDVKM. V trimming: 6 bases; J trimming: 12 bases; junction bases outside the gene matches: 8. This CDR3 has 12 residues. DNA for the CDR3: TGTGCCAGCAGCCTAAGGGGGCTGGTGCAGTTCTTC. This gives the protein CASSLRGLVQFF. Supplemented by reference TRBV28 and TRBJ2-1, the full variable domain reads DVKVTQSSRYLVKRTGEKVFLECVQDMDHENMFWYRQDPGLGLRLIYFSYDVKMKEKGDIPEGYSVSREKKERFSLILESASTNQTSMYLCASSLRGLVQFFGPGTRLTVL.

The table lists this clone with a few counts. The rearrangement joins TRBV6-5 to TRBJ1-1; the D is unclear. V lost 0 bases to trimming and J lost 10 bases, with 12 bases between them. This CDR3 comprises 13 residues. Germline CDR1 MNHEY, CDR2 SVGAGI. The CDR3 coding sequence is TGTGCCAGCAGTTACTCGAGCAGAGGTCCAGCTTTCTTT. Protein sequence: CASSYSSRGPAFF.

This clone was seen a few times. This sequence joins TRBV9 and TRBJ2-7; 7 bases align to TRBD2. Germline lookup yields CDR1 SGDLS and CDR2 YYNGEE. The length of the CDR3 is 14 residues. V dropped 4 bases and J dropped 1; count of bases not matched to a gene: 5. The CDR3 is CASSLGEGSYEQYF. The CDR3 bases are TGTGCCAGCAGCCTCGGGGAGGGTTCCTACGAGCAGTACTTC.

This clone came up a few times. The chain has TRBV6-4 and TRBJ1-2; perhaps TRBD1 as D (5 bases). CDR1 MRHNA and CDR2 SNTAGT come from the germline V gene. This CDR3 has 14 amino acids. V was clipped by 6 bases and J by 7 bases, with 18 bases between them. For the CDR3, the DNA is TGTGCCAGCAGGCCGAGTCAGGGAACCCGTGGCTACACCTTC. Translated, it gives CASRPSQGTRGYTF.

The chain employs TRBV5-1 and TRBJ1-1; tentatively, D is TRBD1 (5 bases). This CDR3 is 13 amino acids long. Trimming left V 3 bases short and J 1 base short, with 7 bases between. CDR1 SGHRS and CDR2 YFSETQ come from the germline V gene. CDR3 loop: CASSSDTNTEAFF. The CDR3 nucleotides read TGCGCCAGCAGCTCGGACACGAACACTGAAGCTTTCTTT.

The V gene is TRBV30, the J gene TRBJ1-5; D unclear. Germline V CDR1 and CDR2: GTSNPN, SVGIG (reference sequence). CDR3 length equals 11 residues. Here the CDR3 reads CKAASNQPQHF. The CDR3 DNA reads TGTAAGGCGGCTAGCAATCAGCCCCAGCATTTT.

This clone was found once. This chain uses TRBV10-3 with TRBJ2-3; a possible D gene is TRBD1 (6 bases). The V gene's germline CDR1 is ENHRY and CDR2 SYGVKD. The CDR3 totals 16 residues. V was clipped by 6 bases and J by 3 bases, with 19 bases between them. The CDR3 spells CAISTQRLGATDTQYF. The DNA of the CDR3 is TGTGCCATCAGCACCCAACGGCTGGGGGCAACAGATACGCAGTATTTT.